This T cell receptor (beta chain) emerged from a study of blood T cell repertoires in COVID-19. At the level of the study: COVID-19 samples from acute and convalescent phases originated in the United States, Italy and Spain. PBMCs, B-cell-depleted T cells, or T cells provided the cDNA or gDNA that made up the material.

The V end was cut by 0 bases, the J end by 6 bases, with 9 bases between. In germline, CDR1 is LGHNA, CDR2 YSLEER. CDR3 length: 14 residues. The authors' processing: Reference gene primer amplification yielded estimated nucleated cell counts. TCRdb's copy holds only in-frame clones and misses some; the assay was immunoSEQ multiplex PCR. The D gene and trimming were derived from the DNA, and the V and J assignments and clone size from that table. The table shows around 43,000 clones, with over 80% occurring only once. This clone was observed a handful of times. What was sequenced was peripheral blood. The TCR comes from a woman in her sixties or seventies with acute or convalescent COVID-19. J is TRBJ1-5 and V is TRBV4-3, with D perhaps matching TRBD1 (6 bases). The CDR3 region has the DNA TGCGCCAGCAGCCAAGATTCACAGGGTCAGCCCCAGCATTTT. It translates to CASSQDSQGQPQHF.